These 22 T cell receptor beta chains share one sample of origin, sequenced in a study of radiotherapy plus CTLA-4 blockade in lung cancer. Assay used: immunoSEQ multiplex PCR; TCRdb lists only in-frame clones, some missing. The sample gives roughly 78,000 clones, around 82% of which show up once; roughly 7% is in the top ten. The sample here was peripheral blood, taken from a patient treated with radiotherapy plus ipilimumab. Receptors originate from a human donor with non-small cell lung cancer who had a complete response to radiotherapy plus ipilimumab.

The gene calls are TRBV9 and TRBJ2-2, with D possibly TRBD1 on 6 matching bases. The germline V gene has CDR1 SGDLS and CDR2 YYNGEE. V was cut by 3 bases and J by 5 bases, with 11 bases left in between. The CDR3 sequence is 14 residues long. Written as DNA, the CDR3 is TGTGCCAGCAGCGCCCGGACAGAGACCGGGGAGCTGTTTTTT. Translation: CASSARTETGELFF.

The chain links TRBV4-1 to TRBJ2-5; maybe TRBD2 (5 bases). The DNA end is more similar to TRBJ2-7, so the J call may be wrong. Germline CDR1 reads MGHRA; CDR2 reads YSYEKL. The CDR3 is 15 residues long. DNA for the CDR3: TGCGCCAGCAGCCAATCCACGGGGAACTCCTACGAGCAGTACTTC. This sequence encodes CASSQSTGNSYEQYF.

The chain joins TRBV18 to TRBJ1-1, with no clear D. CDR1 KGHSH and CDR2 LQKENI come from the germline V gene. This CDR3 is 15 amino acids long. The V and J ends lost 1 base and 0 bases respectively, with 9 bases between them. CDR3 amino acids: CASSPRPGVNTEAFF. The CDR3 coding sequence is TGTGCCAGCTCACCACGTCCCGGAGTGAACACTGAAGCTTTCTTT.

This chain uses TRBV30 with TRBJ1-2; D remains unclear. Trimming removed 1 base from V and 4 bases from J, with 10 bases in between. CDR1 is GTSNPN and CDR2 is SVGIG in the germline V gene (reference sequence). The CDR3 has 13 residues. CDR3 coding DNA: TGTGCCTGGAGTGAAAAGGATATCTATGGCTACACCTTC. Residues: CAWSEKDIYGYTF.

The V and J genes are TRBV30 and TRBJ1-5; D not resolved. The CDR3 totals 16 residues. Germline loops: CDR1 GTSNPN, CDR2 SVGIG (reference sequence). Trimming removed 0 bases from V and 0 bases from J, with 12 bases in between. CDR3 sequence reads: CAWSVPGSYSNQPQHF. CDR3 DNA: TGTGCCTGGAGTGTACCAGGCAGTTATAGCAATCAGCCCCAGCATTTT. Looking up the rest from reference TRBV30 and TRBJ1-5 gives the full variable domain: SQTIHQWPATLVQPVGSPLSLECTVEGTSNPNLYWYRQAAGRGLQLLFYSVGIGQISSEVPQNLSASRPQDRQFILSSKKLLLSDSGFYLCAWSVPGSYSNQPQHFGDGTRLSIL.

The chain employs TRBV10-1 and TRBJ2-2; D could derive from TRBD1 or TRBD2 (5 bases each). V was cut by 6 bases and J by 2 bases, with 13 bases left in between. CDR3 length: 15 residues. CDR1 is WNHNN, CDR2 SYGVQD, per germline (reference sequence). CDR3 sequence: CASRRDRDNTGELFF. CDR3 bases: TGCGCCAGCAGGAGAGACCGGGACAACACCGGGGAGCTGTTTTTT.

This rearrangement joins TRBV6-5 to TRBJ1-1, with 8 bases fitting TRBD1. This CDR3 is built from 15 residues. Germline V gene lookup returns CDR1 MNHEY and CDR2 SVGAGI. V gave up 4 bases and J gave up 7 bases; unmatched junction bases: 11. The CDR3 region has the DNA TGTGCCAGCAGTTTCCCGTTAACAGGGGGGAGTGAAGCTTTCTTT. Translation: CASSFPLTGGSEAFF.

This rearrangement joins TRBV7-2 to TRBJ2-6, with D unresolved. The V gene's germline CDR1 is SGHTA and CDR2 FQGNSA. This CDR3 is 13 amino acids long. The germline V and J ends were trimmed by 7 bases and 4 bases, with 8 bases remaining between them. CDR3 sequence reads: CASTLVGANVLTF. In DNA form, the CDR3 reads TGTGCCAGCACCCTCGTGGGGGCCAACGTCCTGACTTTC. The full variable domain, rest sourced from reference TRBV7-2 and TRBJ2-6, is GAGVSQSPSNKVTEKGKDVELRCDPISGHTALYWYRQSLGQGLEFLIYFQGNSAPDKSGLPSDRFSAERTGGSVSTLTIQRTQQEDSAVYLCASTLVGANVLTFGAGSRLTVL.

This clone has a single count. The chain uses TRBV6-4 and TRBJ2-3, with D perhaps TRBD2 (5 bases). Germline CDR1 MRHNA, CDR2 SNTAGT. The CDR3 loop spans 14 amino acids. V gave up 0 bases and J gave up 6 bases, with 10 bases separating them. CDR3 sequence (DNA): TGTGCCAGCAGTGACTCCCCGGGCGGGGATACGCAGTATTTT. It specifies CASSDSPGGDTQYF.

CDR3 in amino acids: CASSPRTDNEKLFF. In DNA form, the CDR3 reads TGTGCCAGCAGTCCTCGGACAGATAATGAAAAACTGTTTTTT. The chain has TRBV6-1 and TRBJ1-4; possible D gene TRBD1, 6 bases. The CDR3 covers 14 residues. The germline V gene has CDR1 MNHNS and CDR2 SASEGT. Trimming cost V 5 bases and J 4 bases, with 11 bases left between them.

V usage is TRBV9 and J usage is TRBJ2-1, with TRBD2 matching 10 bases. J was trimmed by 2 bases and V by 4 bases; bases with no gene match: 6. Germline values: CDR1 SGDLS, CDR2 YYNGEE. The CDR3 extends over 16 amino acids. The DNA for the CDR3 is TGTGCCAGCAGCTTTAGGACTAGCGGCACCTACAATGAGCAGTTCTTC. This codes for CASSFRTSGTYNEQFF.

The V call is TRBV4-1, the J call TRBJ2-5; 7 bases align to TRBD2. V gave up 0 bases and J gave up 5 bases; unmatched junction bases: 18. CDR3 size: 19 residues. CDR1 and CDR2 from the germline V gene are MGHRA and YSYEKL. The CDR3 nucleotides are TGCGCCAGCAGCCAAGACTTGTCTAGCGGATTCCTTAACGGGGAGACCCAGTACTTC. The encoded protein is CASSQDLSSGFLNGETQYF.

V is TRBV19 and J is TRBJ2-7; 7 nucleotides agree with TRBD1. The V gene's germline CDR1 is LNHDA and CDR2 SQIVND (reference sequence). CDR3 length: 16 residues. Trimming took 4 bases from V and 0 from J; bases not matched to a gene: 9. DNA of the CDR3: TGTGCCAGTAGTACCCGCGGACAGGACCTCTCCTACGAGCAGTACTTC. Its translation is CASSTRGQDLSYEQYF. Complete variable domain (other parts from reference TRBV19 and TRBJ2-7): DGGITQSPKYLFRKEGQNVTLSCEQNLNHDAMYWYRQDPGQGLRLIYYSQIVNDFQKGDIAEGYSVSREKKESFPLTVTSAQKNPTAFYLCASSTRGQDLSYEQYFGPGTRLTVT.

The chain is built from TRBV10-2 and TRBJ1-6; D is undetermined. V was shortened by 7 bases and J by 8 bases, with 9 bases between the two germline ends. This CDR3 region has 12 residues. Looked up from germline, CDR1 is WSHSY and CDR2 is SAAADI. The CDR3 DNA is TGCGCCAGCAATATGAGGGATTCACCCCTCCACTTT. Translated: CASNMRDSPLHF.

In this sample, this clone turned up once. V is TRBV6-1 and J is TRBJ2-1; the D call may be TRBD1 or TRBD2 (5 bases each). The CDR3 consists of 14 residues. V lost 6 bases to trimming and J lost 2 bases, with 11 bases between them. CDR1 is MNHNS, CDR2 SASEGT, per germline. CDR3 coding DNA: TGTGCCAGCAGCCGGGACCCGACCTACAATGAGCAGTTCTTC. Translating it yields CASSRDPTYNEQFF.

The J gene is TRBJ2-3, the V gene TRBV18; 8 positions match TRBD2. Germline trimming cut 8 bases from V and 6 bases from J; bases unmatched to any gene: 10. Germline V CDR1 and CDR2: KGHSH, LQKENI. The CDR3 has 14 residues. The CDR3 reads CASTPAGGSDTQYF. The CDR3 DNA follows: TGTGCCAGCACCCCTGCGGGGGGCTCGGATACGCAGTATTTT.

This chain joins TRBV13 and TRBJ2-1; TRBD2 matches 9 bases. The CDR3 extends over 16 amino acids. V shed 6 bases, J shed 1 base, and the junction held 7 bases outside the gene matches. Germline V gene sequence: CDR1 PRHDT, CDR2 FYEKMQ (reference sequence). In nucleotides, the CDR3 is TGTGCCAGCAGAGGAGGTCTAGCGGGATCCTACAATGAGCAGTTCTTC. Protein sequence: CASRGGLAGSYNEQFF.

This chain links TRBV11-2 with TRBJ1-2; D is unclear. The germline V gene encodes CDR1 SGHAT and CDR2 FQNNGV. The V end was cut by 5 bases, the J end by 0 bases, with 10 bases between. The CDR3 loop spans 14 amino acids. In DNA, the CDR3 is TGTGCCAGCAGCCAGAACAACGCTAACTATGGCTACACCTTC. It codes for CASSQNNANYGYTF.

The J gene is TRBJ1-1, the V gene TRBV27; D might be TRBD1 (6 bases). Trimming took off 8 bases at V and 7 bases at J, with 14 bases between the two ends. This CDR3 is 12 amino acids long. CDR1 is MNHEY and CDR2 is SMNVEV in the germline V gene (reference sequence). CDR3 sequence: CASEGVFGEAFF. The CDR3 DNA reads as TGTGCCAGCGAGGGGGTCTTCGGTGAAGCTTTCTTT.

The rearrangement links TRBV28 to TRBJ1-1; tentative D call: TRBD1 (5 bases). Germline CDR1 reads MDHEN; CDR2 reads SYDVKM. There are 14 residues in the CDR3. V lost 4 bases, J lost 1 base, and 10 bases lay in between. The CDR3 loop is CASSSGGQNTEAFF. CDR3 coding DNA: TGTGCCAGCAGTTCGGGGGGTCAGAACACTGAAGCTTTCTTT.

The CDR3 DNA reads TGTGCCAGTAGTATCGTCTTCCGGGCCAAGGACGAAAAACGGGGTCAGCCCCAGCATTTT. It translates to CASSIVFRAKDEKRGQPQHF. The V gene is TRBV19, the J gene TRBJ1-5; D is unresolved. CDR1 and CDR2 (germline): LNHDA, SQIVND (reference sequence). The CDR3 consists of 20 residues. V shed 3 bases and J shed 6 bases, with 30 bases lying between them.

This clone came up a few times. V gene TRBV5-1 combines with J gene TRBJ1-1; TRBD1 is a possible D gene (5 bases). Germline V gene sequence: CDR1 SGHRS, CDR2 YFSETQ. V dropped 0 bases and J dropped 1 base, with 10 bases sitting between them. The CDR3 runs 15 residues. The CDR3 reads CASSLDRGRNTEAFF. Here the CDR3 DNA reads TGCGCCAGCAGCTTGGATCGGGGGAGGAACACTGAAGCTTTCTTT.